The entry that follows covers one TCR beta chain sequence. This CDR3 spans 14 amino acids. The germline CDR1 and CDR2 sequences are MNHEY and SVGAGI. V shed 6 bases, J shed 7 bases, and the junction held 8 bases outside the gene matches. This record belongs to a study of blood T cell repertoires in COVID-19. Background on the study: Whether acute or convalescent, the COVID-19 samples came from the United States, Italy and Spain.

Data came from immunoSEQ multiplex PCR; TCRdb stores just in-frame clones and leaves some out. The top ten clones hold 3.9% of a sample with around 60,000 clones, 85% to 90% of them seen once. The chain is built from TRBV6-5 and TRBJ2-1; 8 positions match TRBD2. Sequenced input: peripheral blood. The receptor was isolated from a human donor in a cohort sampled during active COVID-19. The CDR3 DNA reads TGTGCCAGCAGCACTGGGACTAGTTTAAATGAGCAGTTCTTC. It codes for CASSTGTSLNEQFF.